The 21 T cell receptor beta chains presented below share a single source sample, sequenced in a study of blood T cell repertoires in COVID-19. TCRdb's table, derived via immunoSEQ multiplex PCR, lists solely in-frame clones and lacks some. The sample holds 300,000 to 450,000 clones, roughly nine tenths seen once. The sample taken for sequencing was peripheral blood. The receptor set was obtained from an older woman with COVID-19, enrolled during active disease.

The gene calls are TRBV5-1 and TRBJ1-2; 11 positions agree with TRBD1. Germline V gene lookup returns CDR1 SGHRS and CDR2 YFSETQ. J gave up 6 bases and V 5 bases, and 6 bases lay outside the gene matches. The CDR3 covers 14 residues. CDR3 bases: TGCGCCAGCAGTGGACAGGGGGCTTTTGATGGCTACACCTTC. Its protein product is CASSGQGAFDGYTF.

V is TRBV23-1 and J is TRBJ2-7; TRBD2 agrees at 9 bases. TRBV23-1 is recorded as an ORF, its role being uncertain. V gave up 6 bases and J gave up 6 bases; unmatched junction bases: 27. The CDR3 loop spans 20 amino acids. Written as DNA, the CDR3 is TGCGCCAGCAGGACCGCCGGAGAAGCGGGAGGTGACCCTCTAGTTGGCGAGCAGTACTTC. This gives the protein CASRTAGEAGGDPLVGEQYF.

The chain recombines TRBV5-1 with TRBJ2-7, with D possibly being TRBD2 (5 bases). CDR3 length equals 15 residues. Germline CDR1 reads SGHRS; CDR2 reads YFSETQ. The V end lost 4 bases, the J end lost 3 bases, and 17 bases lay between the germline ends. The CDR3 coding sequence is TGCGCCAGCAGCGCGATTAGCGACCTGGTCTACGAGCAGTACTTC. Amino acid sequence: CASSAISDLVYEQYF.

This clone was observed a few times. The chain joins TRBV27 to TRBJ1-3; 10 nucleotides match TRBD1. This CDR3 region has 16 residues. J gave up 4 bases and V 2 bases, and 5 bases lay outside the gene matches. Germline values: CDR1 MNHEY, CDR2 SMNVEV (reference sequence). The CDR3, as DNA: TGTGCCAGCAGTTTAAGGGGACAGGGGTACGGAAACACCATATATTTT. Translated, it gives CASSLRGQGYGNTIYF.

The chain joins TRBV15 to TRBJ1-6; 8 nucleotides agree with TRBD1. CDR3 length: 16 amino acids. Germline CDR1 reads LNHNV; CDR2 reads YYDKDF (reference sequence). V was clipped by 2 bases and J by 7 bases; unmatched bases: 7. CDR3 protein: CATSRSMTGENSPLHF. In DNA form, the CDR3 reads TGTGCCACCAGCAGATCCATGACAGGGGAGAATTCACCCCTCCACTTT.

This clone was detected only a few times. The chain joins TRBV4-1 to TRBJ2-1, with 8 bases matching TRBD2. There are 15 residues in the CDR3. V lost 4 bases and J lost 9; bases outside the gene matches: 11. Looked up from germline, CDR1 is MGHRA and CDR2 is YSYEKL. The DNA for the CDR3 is TGCGCCAGCAGCCCGGGACTAGAGGCCGGCGGTGAGCAGTTCTTC. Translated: CASSPGLEAGGEQFF.

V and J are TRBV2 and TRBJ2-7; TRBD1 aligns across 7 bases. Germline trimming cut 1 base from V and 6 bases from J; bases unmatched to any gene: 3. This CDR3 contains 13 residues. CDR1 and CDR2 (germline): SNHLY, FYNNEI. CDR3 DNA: TGTGCCAGCAGTGAAGAGGGGGCCCTCGAGCAGTACTTC. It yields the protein CASSEEGALEQYF.

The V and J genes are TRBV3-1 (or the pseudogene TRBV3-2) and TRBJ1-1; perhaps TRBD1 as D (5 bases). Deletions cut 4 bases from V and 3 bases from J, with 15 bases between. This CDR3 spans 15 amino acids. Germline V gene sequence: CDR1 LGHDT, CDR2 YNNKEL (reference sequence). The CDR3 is CASSRQPVGYTEAFF. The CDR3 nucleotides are TGTGCCAGCAGCCGACAGCCTGTGGGGTACACTGAAGCTTTCTTT.

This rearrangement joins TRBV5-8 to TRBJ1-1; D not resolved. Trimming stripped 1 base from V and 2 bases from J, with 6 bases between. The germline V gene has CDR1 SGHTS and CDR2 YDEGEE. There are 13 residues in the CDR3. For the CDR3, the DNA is TGTGCCAGCAGCTTGTTTACAAACACTGAAGCTTTCTTT. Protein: CASSLFTNTEAFF.

The CDR3 nucleotides read TGTGCCTGGACGAAACTGGGCAATCAGCCCCAGCATTTT. This codes for CAWTKLGNQPQHF. V gene TRBV30 combines with J gene TRBJ1-5; no reliable D call. The V gene lost 4 bases and the J gene lost 2 bases, with 9 bases spanning the gap. This CDR3 comprises 13 residues. Germline CDR1 and CDR2: GTSNPN and SVGIG (reference sequence).

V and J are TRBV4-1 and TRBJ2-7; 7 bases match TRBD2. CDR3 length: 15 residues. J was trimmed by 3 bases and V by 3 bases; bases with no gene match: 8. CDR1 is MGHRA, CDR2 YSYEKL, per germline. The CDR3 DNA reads TGCGCCAGCAGCCACCCGAGCGGGGCCTACTACGAGCAGTACTTC. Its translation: CASSHPSGAYYEQYF.

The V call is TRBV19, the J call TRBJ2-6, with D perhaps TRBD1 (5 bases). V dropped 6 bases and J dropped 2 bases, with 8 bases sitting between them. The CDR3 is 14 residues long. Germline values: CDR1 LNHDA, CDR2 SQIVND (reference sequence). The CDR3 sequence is CASRKGPGANVLTF. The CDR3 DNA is TGTGCCAGTAGAAAGGGGCCTGGGGCCAACGTCCTGACTTTC.

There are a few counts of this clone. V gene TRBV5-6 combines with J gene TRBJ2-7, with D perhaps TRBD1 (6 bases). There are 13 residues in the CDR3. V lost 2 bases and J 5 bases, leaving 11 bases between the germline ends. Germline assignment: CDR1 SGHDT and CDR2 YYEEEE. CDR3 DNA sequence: TGTGCCAGCAGCTTAATCAGGGACAACGAGCAGTACTTC. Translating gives CASSLIRDNEQYF.

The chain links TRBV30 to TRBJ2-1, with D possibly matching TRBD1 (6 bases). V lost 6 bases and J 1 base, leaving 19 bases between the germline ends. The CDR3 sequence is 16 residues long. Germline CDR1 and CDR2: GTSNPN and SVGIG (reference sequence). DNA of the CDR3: TGTGCCTGCTCACTTATCCGGGACAAGTCCTACAATGAGCAGTTCTTC. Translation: CACSLIRDKSYNEQFF. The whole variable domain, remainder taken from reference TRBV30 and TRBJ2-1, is SQTIHQWPATLVQPVGSPLSLECTVEGTSNPNLYWYRQAAGRGLQLLFYSVGIGQISSEVPQNLSASRPQDRQFILSSKKLLLSDSGFYLCACSLIRDKSYNEQFFGPGTRLTVL.

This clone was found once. The CDR3 region is CASSGMRGPNTEAFF. As DNA, the CDR3 is TGTGCCAGCAGTGGAATGAGGGGGCCTAACACTGAAGCTTTCTTT. The chain combines TRBV2 with TRBJ1-1, with TRBD1 identical over 7 bases. The length of the CDR3 is 15 residues. V dropped 4 bases and J dropped 2; count of bases not matched to a gene: 7. Germline CDR1 SNHLY, CDR2 FYNNEI.

Here the CDR3 reads CSVGGQGETQYF. The CDR3 DNA is TGCAGCGTTGGAGGACAGGGGGAGACCCAGTACTTC. The rearrangement uses TRBV29-1 and TRBJ2-5, with 9 bases aligning to TRBD1. CDR3 length: 12 residues. V trimming: 4 bases; J trimming: 5 bases; junction bases outside the gene matches: 2. CDR1 is SQVTM and CDR2 is ANQGSEA in the germline V gene.

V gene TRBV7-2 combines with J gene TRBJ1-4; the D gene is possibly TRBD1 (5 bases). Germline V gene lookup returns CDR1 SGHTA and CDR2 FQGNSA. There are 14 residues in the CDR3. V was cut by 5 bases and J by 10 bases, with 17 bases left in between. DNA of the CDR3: TGTGCCAGCAGCGTAACGGGGGAGGCGGGAAAACTGTTTTTT. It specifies CASSVTGEAGKLFF.

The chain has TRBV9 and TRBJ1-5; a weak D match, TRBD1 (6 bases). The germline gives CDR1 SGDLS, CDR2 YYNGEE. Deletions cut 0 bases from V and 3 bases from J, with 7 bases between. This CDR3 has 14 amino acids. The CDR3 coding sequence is TGTGCCAGCAGCGTAGCAGGGGACAATCAGCCCCAGCATTTT. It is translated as CASSVAGDNQPQHF. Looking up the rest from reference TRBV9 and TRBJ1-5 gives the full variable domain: DSGVTQTPKHLITATGQRVTLRCSPRSGDLSVYWYQQSLDQGLQFLIQYYNGEERAKGNILERFSAQQFPDLHSELNLSSLELGDSALYFCASSVAGDNQPQHFGDGTRLSIL.

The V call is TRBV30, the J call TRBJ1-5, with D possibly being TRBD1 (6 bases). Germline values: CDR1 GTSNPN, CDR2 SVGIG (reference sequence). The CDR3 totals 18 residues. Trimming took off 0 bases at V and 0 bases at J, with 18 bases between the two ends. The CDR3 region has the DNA TGTGCCTGGAGTGTACCGGGGCCAGGGGTTAATAGCAATCAGCCCCAGCATTTT. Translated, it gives CAWSVPGPGVNSNQPQHF.

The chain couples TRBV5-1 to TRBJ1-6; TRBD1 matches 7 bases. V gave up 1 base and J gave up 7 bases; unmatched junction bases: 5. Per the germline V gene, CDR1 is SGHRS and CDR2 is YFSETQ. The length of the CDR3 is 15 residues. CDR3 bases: TGCGCCAGCAGCTTGATCGGGACAGACAATTCACCCCTCCACTTT. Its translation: CASSLIGTDNSPLHF.

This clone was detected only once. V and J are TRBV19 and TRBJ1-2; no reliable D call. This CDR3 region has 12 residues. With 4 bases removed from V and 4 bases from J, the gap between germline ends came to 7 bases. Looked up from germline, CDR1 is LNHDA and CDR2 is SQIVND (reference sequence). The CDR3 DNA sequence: TGTGCCAGTAGTAGAGGGTTCTATGGCTACACCTTC. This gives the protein CASSRGFYGYTF.